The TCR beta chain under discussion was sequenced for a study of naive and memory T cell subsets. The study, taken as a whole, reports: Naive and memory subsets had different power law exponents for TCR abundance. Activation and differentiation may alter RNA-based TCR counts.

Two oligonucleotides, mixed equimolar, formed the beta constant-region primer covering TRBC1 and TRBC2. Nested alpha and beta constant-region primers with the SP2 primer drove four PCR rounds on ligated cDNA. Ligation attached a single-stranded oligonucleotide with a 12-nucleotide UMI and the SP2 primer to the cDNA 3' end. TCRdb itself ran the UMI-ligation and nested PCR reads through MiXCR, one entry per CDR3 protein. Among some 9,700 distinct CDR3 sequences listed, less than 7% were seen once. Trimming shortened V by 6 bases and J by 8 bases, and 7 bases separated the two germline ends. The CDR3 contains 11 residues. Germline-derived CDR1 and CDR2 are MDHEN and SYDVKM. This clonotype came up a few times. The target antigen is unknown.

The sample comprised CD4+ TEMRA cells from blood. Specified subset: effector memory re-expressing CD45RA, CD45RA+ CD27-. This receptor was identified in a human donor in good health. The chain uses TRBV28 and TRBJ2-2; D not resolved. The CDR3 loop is CASRAMGELFF. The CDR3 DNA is TGTGCCAGCAGGGCGATGGGGGAGCTGTTTTTT.